These 28 T cell receptor beta chains came from one sample sequenced in a study of blood T cells in healthy people across ages. The authors ran a second PCR of about 6 to 12 cycles using a sample-barcoded 5' primer and a J-beta primer mix. TCRdb reprocessed the 5' RACE reads with MiXCR, giving one entry per CDR3 protein. The sample has 700,000 to 800,000 distinct CDR3 sequences, 40% to 45% seen once; the top ten hold around 20%. Sequenced sample: blood. These receptors all come from a woman aged 55-70 years in good health.

This chain links TRBV2 with TRBJ2-4, with D possibly matching TRBD1 (7 bases). CDR1 and CDR2 from the germline V gene are SNHLY and FYNNEI. The CDR3 extends over 11 amino acids. Trimming took 7 bases from V and 8 from J, leaving 9 bases between them. The CDR3 bases are TGTGCCAGCACCAGGGGGGACATTCAGTACTTC. It encodes CASTRGDIQYF.

The J gene is TRBJ1-4, the V gene TRBV5-1; TRBD1 matches at 8 bases. From germline, CDR1 is SGHRS and CDR2 YFSETQ. This CDR3 is built from 14 residues. V shed 5 bases and J 3 bases; nucleotides not matched to a gene: 3. CDR3 DNA: TGCGCCAGCAGTGGGGGACAGGCTAATGAAAAACTGTTTTTT. Its translation is CASSGGQANEKLFF.

A word on this clonotype: The junction shows a germline mismatch at one end, possibly a read error. The chain is built from TRBV2 and TRBJ2-3; D gene unclear. Germline-derived CDR1 and CDR2 are SNHLY and FYNNEI. The length of the CDR3 is 14 residues. CDR3 nucleotides: TGTACCAGCAGTCTGAGTGTAGACACAGATACGCAGTATTTT. It specifies CTSSLSVDTDTQYF. The whole variable domain, remainder taken from reference TRBV2 and TRBJ2-3, is EPEVTQTPSHQVTQMGQEVILRCVPISNHLYFYWYRQILGQKVEFLVSFYNNEISEKSEIFDDQFSVERPDGSNFTLKIRSTKLEDSAMYFCTSSLSVDTDTQYFGPGTRLTVL.

The V gene is TRBV7-2, the J gene TRBJ2-1, with 12 nucleotides matching TRBD2. The J segment lost 9 bases and the V segment lost 5 bases, leaving 11 bases of the junction unmatched. The CDR3 consists of 16 residues. The germline gives CDR1 SGHTA, CDR2 FQGNSA. The DNA of the CDR3 is TGTGCCAGCAGCCCAATGCTAGCGGGAGGGCCGGGTGAGCAGTTCTTC. The encoded protein is CASSPMLAGGPGEQFF.

To note about this clonotype: A read error may be the cause here, since a much bigger clone is one base away. The V call is TRBV29-1, the J call TRBJ1-2; D is unresolved. Germline lookup yields CDR1 SQVTM and CDR2 ANQGSEA. CDR3 length equals 12 residues. CDR3 amino acids: CSVEPHMNGHTF. CDR3 bases: TGCAGCGTTGAACCTCATATGAATGGCCACACCTTC.

This clonotype was counted a few times. The V and J genes are TRBV5-1 and TRBJ1-1; 7 bases are a match to TRBD1. This CDR3 has 15 amino acids. Germline values: CDR1 SGHRS, CDR2 YFSETQ. V lost 4 bases to trimming and J lost 1 base; unmatched junction nucleotides: 7. This CDR3 is CASSPDRVRNTEAFF. Here the CDR3 DNA reads TGCGCCAGCAGCCCAGACAGGGTTCGGAACACTGAAGCTTTCTTT.

In its sample, this clonotype was seen many times. The rearrangement uses TRBV29-1 and TRBJ2-3; unclear D gene. Trimming stripped 1 base from V and 8 bases from J, with 4 bases between. This CDR3 is built from 10 residues. Germline assignment: CDR1 SQVTM and CDR2 ANQGSEA. CDR3 bases: TGCAGCGTTGAAGTCGGTACGCAGTATTTT. This encodes CSVEVGTQYF.

The V and J genes are TRBV27 and TRBJ2-1, with 7 bases matching TRBD1. The J segment lost 2 bases and the V segment lost 3 bases, leaving 10 bases of the junction unmatched. This CDR3 has 17 amino acids. Germline CDR1 MNHEY, CDR2 SMNVEV (reference sequence). The CDR3 DNA is TGTGCCAGCAGTTTCTTCACCACAGGGGTTCCCTACAATGAGCAGTTCTTC. Its protein is CASSFFTTGVPYNEQFF.

This clonotype was seen only a few times. The chain carries TRBV7-6 and TRBJ2-3; 9 bases fit TRBD2. With 9 bases clipped from V and 6 bases from J, the junction kept 10 bases outside the gene matches. The CDR3 is 14 residues long. The germline V gene encodes CDR1 SGHVS and CDR2 FNYEAQ. CDR3 protein: CARLPGTSWDTQYF. CDR3 coding DNA: TGTGCCAGGCTACCGGGGACTAGCTGGGATACGCAGTATTTT.

The genes are TRBV7-2 and TRBJ2-4; D is uncertain. There are 11 residues in the CDR3. V lost 3 bases, J lost 7 bases, and 4 bases lay in between. Germline lookup yields CDR1 SGHTA and CDR2 FQGNSA. In nucleotides, the CDR3 is TGTGCCAGCAGCTTTAGGAACATTCAGTACTTC. It specifies CASSFRNIQYF.

Details on this clonotype: The junction differs from germline at one of its ends, possibly a read error. The chain employs TRBV7-7 and TRBJ2-7; the D is unclear. From germline, CDR1 is SSHAT and CDR2 FNYEAQ (reference sequence). The length of the CDR3 is 15 residues. As DNA, the CDR3 is TGTGCTAGCAGCTCCAACCCGGTGTCATTCGACGAGCAGTACTTC. Residues: CASSSNPVSFDEQYF.

This chain connects TRBV4-3 to TRBJ2-1; D remains ambiguous. Trimming took 0 bases from V and 12 from J, leaving 18 bases between them. The CDR3 extends over 15 amino acids. The germline V gene encodes CDR1 LGHNA and CDR2 YSLEER. CDR3 loop: CASSQDRAPKRVQFF. The CDR3 DNA reads as TGCGCCAGCAGCCAAGATCGGGCCCCCAAAAGGGTGCAGTTCTTC.

V and J are TRBV5-1 and TRBJ2-3; D not resolved. The V and J ends lost 1 base and 4 bases respectively, with 10 bases between them. The length of the CDR3 is 14 residues. The germline CDR1 and CDR2 sequences are SGHRS and YFSETQ. CDR3 sequence reads: CASSLTPASDTQYF. CDR3 sequence (DNA): TGCGCCAGCAGCTTGACCCCGGCTTCAGATACGCAGTATTTT.

This clonotype was observed a single time. The genes are TRBV28 and TRBJ2-5, with TRBD2 matching 11 bases. Per the germline V gene, CDR1 is MDHEN and CDR2 is SYDVKM. There are 17 residues in the CDR3. Trimming removed 6 bases from V and 1 base from J; junction bases left unmatched: 10. In nucleotides, the CDR3 is TGTGCCAGCAGCCCTACAGAGGGACTAGCGGTCCAAGAGACCCAGTACTTC. Amino acids: CASSPTEGLAVQETQYF.

The chain uses TRBV2 and TRBJ2-4; no definite D call. In germline, CDR1 is SNHLY, CDR2 FYNNEI. V was cut by 6 bases and J by 0 bases, with 12 bases left in between. The CDR3 extends over 15 amino acids. The CDR3 DNA reads as TGTGCCAGCAGCGCTGTGGTGGGAGCCAAAAACATTCAGTACTTC. It yields the protein CASSAVVGAKNIQYF.

The rearrangement uses TRBV10-1 and TRBJ2-2, with D uncertain. The CDR3 loop spans 13 amino acids. The germline gives CDR1 WNHNN, CDR2 SYGVQD (reference sequence). The V end lost 3 bases, the J end lost 3 bases, and 5 bases lay between the germline ends. CDR3: CASSEADTGELFF. CDR3 in DNA: TGCGCCAGCAGTGAAGCAGACACCGGGGAGCTGTTTTTT.

Ten or more counts support this clonotype. The chain recombines TRBV19 with TRBJ2-7; D is uncertain. The CDR3 loop spans 12 amino acids. The germline V and J ends were trimmed by 4 bases and 1 base, with 5 bases remaining between them. Germline loops: CDR1 LNHDA, CDR2 SQIVND (reference sequence). Written as DNA, the CDR3 is TGTGCCAGTAGTACCGATTCCTACGAGCAGTACTTC. Translation gives CASSTDSYEQYF.

The chain carries TRBV7-9 and TRBJ2-3, with 9 nucleotides matching TRBD2. Germline lookup yields CDR1 SEHNR and CDR2 FQNEAQ (reference sequence). The CDR3 totals 15 residues. Unmatched junction bases numbered 9, after V lost 9 bases and J lost 2 bases. The CDR3 region has the DNA TGTGCCAGTAGCCCCGGGACTAGCAACACAGATACGCAGTATTTT. This translates into CASSPGTSNTDTQYF.

This clonotype was detected a few times. The chain links TRBV11-2 to TRBJ2-2; 7 bases fit TRBD2. The germline V gene encodes CDR1 SGHAT and CDR2 FQNNGV. The CDR3 is made up of 15 amino acids. V was pared by 5 bases and J by 0 bases, with 3 bases of the junction left unmatched. The CDR3: CASSKLAANTGELFF. Here the CDR3 DNA reads TGTGCCAGCAGCAAGCTAGCGGCGAACACCGGGGAGCTGTTTTTT.

The chain recombines TRBV20-1 with TRBJ1-1, with 7 bases that match TRBD1. With 3 bases clipped from V and 7 bases from J, the junction kept 14 bases outside the gene matches. The CDR3 covers 15 residues. CDR1 is DFQATT and CDR2 is SNEGSKA in the germline V gene (reference sequence). CDR3 loop: CSARHAGRGRSEAFF. CDR3 in DNA: TGCAGTGCTAGGCACGCTGGGAGGGGGCGCAGTGAAGCTTTCTTT.

The rearrangement joins TRBV18 to TRBJ2-5, with unresolved D. The J call may be wrong; the DNA end is better matched by TRBJ2-7. The germline gives CDR1 KGHSH, CDR2 LQKENI. The length of the CDR3 is 14 residues. The chain's CDR3 is CASSPGFSSYEQYF. CDR3 in DNA: TGTGCCAGCTCACCAGGGTTCAGTAGCTACGAGCAGTACTTC.

In its sample, this clonotype was seen a few times. The genes are TRBV20-1 and TRBJ1-4, with a weak D call TRBD1 (5 bases). V shed 6 bases and J shed 7 bases, with 15 bases lying between them. This CDR3 spans 13 amino acids. Per the germline V gene, CDR1 is DFQATT and CDR2 is SNEGSKA (reference sequence). The CDR3 region is CSAEQVGGEKLFF. The CDR3 nucleotides read TGCAGTGCAGAACAGGTGGGGGGTGAAAAACTGTTTTTT.

The genes are TRBV20-1 and TRBJ2-5, with 10 bases matching TRBD2. The trim removed 0 bases at V and 11 bases at J, leaving 12 bases unmatched. Germline V lookup: CDR1 DFQATT, CDR2 SNEGSKA (reference sequence). The CDR3 contains 15 residues. CDR3: CSARDDTSGNHEQYF. The DNA for the CDR3 is TGCAGTGCTAGAGATGATACTAGCGGGAACCATGAGCAGTACTTC.

This clonotype was counted a few times. The chain is built from TRBV6-5 and TRBJ1-2, with 7 bases aligning to TRBD1. V was pared by 6 bases and J by 4 bases, with 11 bases of the junction left unmatched. This CDR3 is built from 15 residues. CDR1 is MNHEY, CDR2 SVGAGI, per germline. The CDR3 sequence is CASREGQITSYGYTF. CDR3 sequence (DNA): TGTGCCAGCAGGGAGGGACAGATAACGTCCTATGGCTACACCTTC.

V gene TRBV20-1 combines with J gene TRBJ2-7; D is tentatively TRBD1 or TRBD2 (6 bases each). This CDR3 has 14 amino acids. Trimming pared 1 base from V and 2 bases from J, leaving 12 bases between. The V gene's germline CDR1 is DFQATT and CDR2 SNEGSKA (reference sequence). CDR3 residues: CSARVPGEAYEQYF. The CDR3 nucleotides read TGCAGTGCTAGAGTGCCAGGGGAGGCCTACGAGCAGTACTTC.

The chain has TRBV21-1 and TRBJ1-2; TRBD1 is the table's D call, not checked against the DNA. TRBV21-1 is given as a pseudogene. The CDR3 has 18 residues. The CDR3 region is CASSRRQGKGEGNYGYTF. The CDR3 DNA is TGTGCCAGCAGCAGACGTCAGGGGAAGGGGGAAGGTAACTATGGCTACACCTTC.

The V and J genes are TRBV27 and TRBJ1-1; 10 nucleotides match TRBD1. Germline CDR1 reads MNHEY; CDR2 reads SMNVEV (reference sequence). The CDR3 runs 16 residues. V shed 8 bases and J 0 bases; nucleotides not matched to a gene: 9. CDR3 sequence reads: CASHRTGGIMNTEAFF. DNA for the CDR3: TGTGCCAGCCACAGGACAGGGGGAATCATGAACACTGAAGCTTTCTTT.

This clonotype has ten or more counts. This chain connects TRBV20-1 to TRBJ2-5; D is ambiguous. Germline assignment: CDR1 DFQATT and CDR2 SNEGSKA (reference sequence). The CDR3 runs 15 residues. The V end lost 3 bases, the J end lost 3 bases, and 17 bases lay between the germline ends. CDR3 nucleotide sequence: TGCAGTGCTAGTGAGACTCGGACGATCGAAGAGACCCAGTACTTC. Translation gives CSASETRTIEETQYF.